This T cell receptor beta chain was sequenced for a study of T cell responses to AZD1222 COVID-19 vaccine. Findings and limits, study-wide: Unmutated variant regions reportedly attract nearly half of all spike-specific TCRs. After two AZD1222 doses, spike-specific TCR breadth and depth rose versus day 0. Seropositivity was recorded at baseline in only 6 or 7 AZD1222 recipients. White British ancestry dominated among donors, who included more females, and clonal diversity was possibly underestimated.

The germline V gene encodes CDR1 MNHEY and CDR2 SVGAGI. This CDR3 has 16 residues. V lost 2 bases and J lost 5, with 18 bases in between. Data came from immunoSEQ multiplex PCR; TCRdb stores just in-frame clones and leaves some out. The data show roughly 91,000 clones, with roughly nine tenths seen just once and approximately 3% held by the top ten. Comments on this clone: Its cognate antigen is unknown.

The chain has TRBV6-5 and TRBJ2-5, with D perhaps TRBD2 (6 bases). The sequencing used peripheral blood, collected on day 0 of AZD1222 vaccination. The receptor's source is an adult in good health. The CDR3 region is CASSYAGSTSRETQYF. The CDR3 nucleotides are TGTGCCAGCAGTTACGCCGGGAGTACATCTAGGGAGACCCAGTACTTC.